The present T cell receptor (beta chain) was sequenced within a study of blood T cell repertoires in COVID-19. Clinical history as reported by participants underpinned cohort assignment. V gave up 7 bases and J gave up 10 bases, with 20 bases separating them. CDR3 size: 12 residues. Germline values: CDR1 SQVTM, CDR2 ANQGSEA. Under the authors' procedure: Amplification of reference gene primers provided the estimated nucleated cell counts. Sequenced by immunoSEQ multiplex PCR; TCRdb stores in-frame clones only, minus some. D and trimming come from the DNA, and the V and J calls and clone size come from that table. Altogether roughly 400,000 clones are present, 91% being singletons, with the ten largest covering over 0.7%.

This sequence was found in a woman aged 40 to 50 who had been exposed to COVID-19. V usage is TRBV29-1 and J usage is TRBJ2-7, with D tentatively TRBD1 (6 bases). The sample consisted of PBMCs or T cells enriched from blood (not recorded which). CDR3 in DNA: TGCAGCGCGGCGACAGGCGATAATCGCCAGTACTTC. Amino acids: CSAATGDNRQYF.